What follows describes a single TCR beta chain. Original data processing: Amplification with reference gene primers provided the estimates of nucleated cell counts. The data were produced by immunoSEQ multiplex PCR, yet TCRdb's version contains in-frame clones alone and is incomplete. V, J and clone size reflect that table, while D and trimming were determined from the DNA. The table has roughly 92,000 clones, 90% seen once. The entry originates in a study of blood T cell repertoires in COVID-19. Overall study context: Samples taken during acute and convalescent COVID-19 were collected in the United States, Italy and Spain.

Trimming removed 4 bases from V and 2 bases from J; junction bases left unmatched: 4. Germline V lookup: CDR1 SNHLY, CDR2 FYNNEI. CDR3 size: 14 residues. The sample taken for sequencing was peripheral blood. The sequence derives from a man in his forties or fifties with acute or convalescent COVID-19. The chain joins TRBV2 to TRBJ2-7; TRBD1 agrees at 8 bases. CDR3 loop: CASSVGTGPYEQYF. CDR3 sequence (DNA): TGTGCCAGCAGTGTAGGGACAGGACCCTACGAGCAGTACTTC.